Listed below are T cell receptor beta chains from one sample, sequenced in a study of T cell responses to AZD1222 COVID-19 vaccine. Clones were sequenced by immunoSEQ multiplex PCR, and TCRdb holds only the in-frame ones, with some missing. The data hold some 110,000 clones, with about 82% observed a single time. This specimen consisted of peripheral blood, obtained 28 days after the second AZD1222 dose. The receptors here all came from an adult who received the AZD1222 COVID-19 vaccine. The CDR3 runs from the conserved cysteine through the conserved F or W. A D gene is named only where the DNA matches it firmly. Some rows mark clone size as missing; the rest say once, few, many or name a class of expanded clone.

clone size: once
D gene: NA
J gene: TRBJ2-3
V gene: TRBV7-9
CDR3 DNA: TGTGCCAGCAGCCCACCCCGGGGCGCGGTGACAGATACGCAGTATTTT
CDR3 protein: CASSPPRGAVTDTQYF

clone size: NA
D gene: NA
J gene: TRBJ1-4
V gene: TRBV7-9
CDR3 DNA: TGTGCCAGCAGCTTAGGTCCCCAGATCGTGTTTTTT
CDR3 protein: CASSLGPQIVFF

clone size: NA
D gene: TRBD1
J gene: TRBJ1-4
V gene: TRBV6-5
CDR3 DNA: TGTGCCAGCAGAAACGACAGGGGAAATGAAAAACTGTTTTTT
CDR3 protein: CASRNDRGNEKLFF

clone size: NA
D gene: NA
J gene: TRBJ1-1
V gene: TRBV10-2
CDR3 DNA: TGCGCCAGCAGTGAGGATCCATGGAGTGAAGCTTTCTTT
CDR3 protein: CASSEDPWSEAFF

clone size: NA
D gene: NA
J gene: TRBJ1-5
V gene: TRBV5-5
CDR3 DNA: TGTGCCAGCAGCTTGCTCGCCAGGGAAGGTCAGCCCCAGCATTTT
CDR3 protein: CASSLLAREGQPQHF

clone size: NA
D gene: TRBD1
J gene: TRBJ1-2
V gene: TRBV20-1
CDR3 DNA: TGCAGTGCTAGTACTACCGGGACAGTCGACTATGGCTACACCTTC
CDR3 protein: CSASTTGTVDYGYTF

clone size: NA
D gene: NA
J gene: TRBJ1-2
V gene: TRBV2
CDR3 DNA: TGTGCCAGCAGTGAAAATAGGGCGGGCTACACCTTC
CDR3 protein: CASSENRAGYTF

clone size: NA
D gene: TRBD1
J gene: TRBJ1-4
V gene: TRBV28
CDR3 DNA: TGTGCCAGCCTAACGACAGGGAGGGAACTGTTTTTT
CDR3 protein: CASLTTGRELFF

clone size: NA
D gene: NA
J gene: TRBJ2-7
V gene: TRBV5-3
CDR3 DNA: TGTGCCAGAAGCTTGCCAGTCTACGAGCAGTACTTC
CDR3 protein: CARSLPVYEQYF

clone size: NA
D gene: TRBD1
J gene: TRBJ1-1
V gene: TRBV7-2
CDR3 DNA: TGTGCCAGCAGCTCGAAGAGCAGGGGGACTGAAGCTTTCTTT
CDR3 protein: CASSSKSRGTEAFF

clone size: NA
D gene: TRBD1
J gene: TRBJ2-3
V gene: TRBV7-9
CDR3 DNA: TGTGCCAGCAGCACACGGACAGGCCCCACAGATACGCAGTATTTT
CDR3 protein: CASSTRTGPTDTQYF

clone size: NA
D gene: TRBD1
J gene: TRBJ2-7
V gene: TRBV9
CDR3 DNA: TGTGCCAGCAGCCCCCCCTCCGGACAGGGGGCCTACGAGCAGTACTTC
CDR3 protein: CASSPPSGQGAYEQYF

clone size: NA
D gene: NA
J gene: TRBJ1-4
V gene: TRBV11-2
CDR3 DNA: TGTGCCAGCAGCTTAGTGGGCAGAACTAATGAAAAACTGTTTTTT
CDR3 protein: CASSLVGRTNEKLFF

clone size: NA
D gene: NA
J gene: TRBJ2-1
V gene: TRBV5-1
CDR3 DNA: TGCGCCAGCAGCTTGGTTGCAGGGGACAATGAGCAGTTCTTC
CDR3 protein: CASSLVAGDNEQFF

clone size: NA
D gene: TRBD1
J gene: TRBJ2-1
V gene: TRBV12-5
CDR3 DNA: TGTGCTAGTGGTTTGGTTATCCAGGACAGGGGCTACAATGAGCAGTTCTTC
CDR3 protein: CASGLVIQDRGYNEQFF

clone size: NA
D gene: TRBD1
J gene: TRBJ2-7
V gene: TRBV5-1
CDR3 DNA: TGCGCCAGCAGCTCGATGGGACAGGGTTACGACGAGCAGTACTTC
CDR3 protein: CASSSMGQGYDEQYF

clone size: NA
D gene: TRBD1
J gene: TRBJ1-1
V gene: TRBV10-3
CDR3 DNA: TGTGCCATCACCAGGGACAGAAGCACTGAAGCTTTCTTT
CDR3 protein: CAITRDRSTEAFF

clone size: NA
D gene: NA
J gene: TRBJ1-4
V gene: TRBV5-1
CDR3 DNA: TGCGCCAGCAATCCGGGGATGGTAGCTAATGAAAAACTGTTTTTT
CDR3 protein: CASNPGMVANEKLFF

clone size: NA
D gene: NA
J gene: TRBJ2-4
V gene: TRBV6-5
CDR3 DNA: TGTGCCAGCAGAGGTCATGGCGGCAAAAACATTCAGTACTTC
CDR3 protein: CASRGHGGKNIQYF

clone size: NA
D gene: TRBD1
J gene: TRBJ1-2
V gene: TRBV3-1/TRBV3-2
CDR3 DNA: TGTGCCAGCAGCCAACCGGGACAGAGCTATGGCTACACCTTC
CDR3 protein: CASSQPGQSYGYTF

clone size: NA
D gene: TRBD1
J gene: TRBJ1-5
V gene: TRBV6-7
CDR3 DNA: TGTGCCAGCAGCCTAACCGCGGGACAGCTCTTAAATCAGCCCCAGCATTTT
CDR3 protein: CASSLTAGQLLNQPQHF

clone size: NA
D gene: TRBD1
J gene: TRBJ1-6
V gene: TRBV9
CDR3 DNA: TGTGCCAGCAGCGAAGGGACAGGGAATTCACCCCTCCACTTT
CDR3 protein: CASSEGTGNSPLHF

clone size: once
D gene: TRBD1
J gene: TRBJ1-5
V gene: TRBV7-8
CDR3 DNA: TGTGCCAGCAGCCAAGCTCACAGGGGGCTGGAACAGCCCCAGCATTTT
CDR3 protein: CASSQAHRGLEQPQHF

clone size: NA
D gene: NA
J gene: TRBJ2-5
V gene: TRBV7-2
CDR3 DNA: TGTGCCAGCAGCTCCAGTAGGGAAGAGACCCAGTACTTC
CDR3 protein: CASSSSREETQYF

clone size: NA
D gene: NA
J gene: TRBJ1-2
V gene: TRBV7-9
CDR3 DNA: TGTGCCAGCAGCTTAGGGGTTGTCTCTGGCTACACCTTC
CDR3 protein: CASSLGVVSGYTF

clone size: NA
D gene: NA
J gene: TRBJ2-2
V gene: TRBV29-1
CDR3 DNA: TGCAGCTACAGGGACACCGGGGAGCTGTTTTTT
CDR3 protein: CSYRDTGELFF

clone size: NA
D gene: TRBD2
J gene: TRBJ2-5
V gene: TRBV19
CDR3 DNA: TGTGCCAGTAGTATAGGGGGAGGGGATTGGGAGACCCAGTACTTC
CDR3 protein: CASSIGGGDWETQYF

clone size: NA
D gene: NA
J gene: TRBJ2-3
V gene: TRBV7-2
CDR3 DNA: TGTGCCAGCAGCTTAGACTTCAGTGACACAGATACGCAGTATTTT
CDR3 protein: CASSLDFSDTDTQYF

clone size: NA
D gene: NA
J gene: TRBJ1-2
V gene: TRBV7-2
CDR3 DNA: TGTGCCAGCAGCTTGTACGGAGAACATCATGGCTACACCTTC
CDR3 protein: CASSLYGEHHGYTF

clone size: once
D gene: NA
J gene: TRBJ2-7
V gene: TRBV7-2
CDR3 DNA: TGTGCCAGCAGCTCCTCACCCCAGGGCTACGAGCAGTACTTC
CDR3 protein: CASSSSPQGYEQYF

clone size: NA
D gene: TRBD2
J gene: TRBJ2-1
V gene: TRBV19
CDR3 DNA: TGTGCCAGTAGTCCGGTGGGCGGGAGCGGTGGGTATGAGCAGTTCTTC
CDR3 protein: CASSPVGGSGGYEQFF

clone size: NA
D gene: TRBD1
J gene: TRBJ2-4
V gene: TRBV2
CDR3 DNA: TGTGCCAGCAGCTTGGGACAGGGTAAAAACATTCAGTACTTC
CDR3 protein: CASSLGQGKNIQYF

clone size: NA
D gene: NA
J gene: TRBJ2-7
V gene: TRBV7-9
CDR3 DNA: TGTGCCAGCAGCTTAGCAGACCCGGGTCGGGTCGAGCAGTACTTC
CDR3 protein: CASSLADPGRVEQYF

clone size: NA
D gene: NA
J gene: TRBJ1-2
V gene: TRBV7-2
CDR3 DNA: TGTGCCAGCAGCTTGCTCAACTATGGCTACACCTTC
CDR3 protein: CASSLLNYGYTF

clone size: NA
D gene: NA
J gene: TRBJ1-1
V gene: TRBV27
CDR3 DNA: TGTGCCAGCAGGGTGGGTGACAAGAACACTGAAGCTTTCTTT
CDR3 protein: CASRVGDKNTEAFF

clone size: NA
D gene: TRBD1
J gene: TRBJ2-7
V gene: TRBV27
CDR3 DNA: TGTGCCAGCAGGGCCGGGACAGGGGGCAGCGAGCAGTACTTC
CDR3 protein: CASRAGTGGSEQYF

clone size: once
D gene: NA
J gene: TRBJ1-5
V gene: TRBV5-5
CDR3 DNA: TGTGCCAGCAGCTTGGTGGGCAGGGGTAGCAATCAGCCCCAGCATTTT
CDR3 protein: CASSLVGRGSNQPQHF

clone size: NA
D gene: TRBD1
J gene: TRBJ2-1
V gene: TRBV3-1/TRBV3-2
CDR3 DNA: TGTGCCAGCAGCCAAGATGAGGGGGCCCTATACAATGAGCAGTTCTTC
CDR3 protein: CASSQDEGALYNEQFF

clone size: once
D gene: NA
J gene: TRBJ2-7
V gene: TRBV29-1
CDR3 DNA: TGCAGCGTTGCGGAGGGAACCTACGAGCAGTACTTC
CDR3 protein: CSVAEGTYEQYF

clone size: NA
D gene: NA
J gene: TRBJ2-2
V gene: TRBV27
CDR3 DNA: TGTGCCAGCAGTTTTTTAGTGTTCACCGGGGAGCTGTTTTTT
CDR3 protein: CASSFLVFTGELFF

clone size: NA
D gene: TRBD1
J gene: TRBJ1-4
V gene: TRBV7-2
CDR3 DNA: TGTGCCAGCAGCTTTCAAAGGGGGCGAGGCGAAAAACTGTTTTTT
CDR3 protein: CASSFQRGRGEKLFF

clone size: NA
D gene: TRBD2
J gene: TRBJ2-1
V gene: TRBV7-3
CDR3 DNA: TGTGCCAGCAGCCCTGGGACTAGCGGATCCATATCCTACAATGAGCAGTTCTTC
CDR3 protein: CASSPGTSGSISYNEQFF

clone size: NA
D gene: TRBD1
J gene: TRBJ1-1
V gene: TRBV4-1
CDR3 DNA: TGCGCCAGCAGCCAAGATGGCAGGACAGGGACTGAAGCTTTCTTT
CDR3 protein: CASSQDGRTGTEAFF

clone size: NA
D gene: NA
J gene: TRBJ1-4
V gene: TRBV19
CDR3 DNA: TGTGCCAGTGGCTTAGCAACTAATGAAAAACTGTTTTTT
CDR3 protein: CASGLATNEKLFF

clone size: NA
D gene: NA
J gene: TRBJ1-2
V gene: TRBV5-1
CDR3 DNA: TGCGCCAGCAGCCAGGACAGTGCTAACTATGGCTACACCTTC
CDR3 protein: CASSQDSANYGYTF

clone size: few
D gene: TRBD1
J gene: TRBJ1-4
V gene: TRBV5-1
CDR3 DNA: TGCGCCAGCAGCTTGGAACAGGGGAGGGTAGAACTGTTTTTT
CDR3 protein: CASSLEQGRVELFF

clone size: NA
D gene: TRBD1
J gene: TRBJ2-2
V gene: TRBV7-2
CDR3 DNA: TGTGCCAGCAGCTTATTCAGGACAGGGGTCAATACCGGGGAGCTGTTTTTT
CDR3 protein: CASSLFRTGVNTGELFF

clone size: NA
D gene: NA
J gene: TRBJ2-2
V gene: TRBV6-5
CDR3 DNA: TGTGCCAGCACGTCGACAGGGGAGCTGTTTTTT
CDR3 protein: CASTSTGELFF

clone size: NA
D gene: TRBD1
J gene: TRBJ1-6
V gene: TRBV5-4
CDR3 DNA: TGTGCCAGCAGCGCTGAACAGGGACAGGGCAAAAGAGGGCATTCACCCCTCCACTTT
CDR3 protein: CASSAEQGQGKRGHSPLHF